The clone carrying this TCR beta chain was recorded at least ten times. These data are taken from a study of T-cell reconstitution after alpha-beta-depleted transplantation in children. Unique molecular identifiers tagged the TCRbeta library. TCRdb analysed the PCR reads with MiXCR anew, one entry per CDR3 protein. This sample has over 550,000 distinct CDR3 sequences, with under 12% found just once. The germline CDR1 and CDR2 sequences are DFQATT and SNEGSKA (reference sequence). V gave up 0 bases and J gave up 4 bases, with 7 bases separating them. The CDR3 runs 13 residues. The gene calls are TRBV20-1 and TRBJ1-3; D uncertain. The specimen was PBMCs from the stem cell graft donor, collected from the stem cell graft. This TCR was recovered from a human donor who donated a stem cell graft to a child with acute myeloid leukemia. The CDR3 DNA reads TGCAGTGCTAGAGATACCCGCGGAAACACCATATATTTT. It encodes CSARDTRGNTIYF.